The source of this T cell receptor beta chain is a study of PD-L1 blockade in urothelial cancer (dated by TCRdb to the late 2010s). About the investigation overall: All patients started therapy in the mid-2010s and received atezolizumab 1,200 mg intravenously every 3 weeks. About 85% of the roughly 29 patients were identified as males with urothelial cancer of bladder origin, and a prior smoking history was reported by 18 of 29 patients. Blood samples yielded a median of about 150,000 T cells and tens of thousands of unique TCRs, with median clonality 0.080. Patients had an ECOG performance status of 0 or 1 and had received between 0 and 3 prior chemotherapy regimens. Durable clinical benefit meant progression-free survival longer than 6 months, and TCR features were also tested against progression-free and overall survival. The study, an exploratory multi-omic analysis, examined somatic, immune and clinical correlates of response to PD-L1 blockade with atezolizumab in urothelial cancer. Pretreatment blood TCR-seq was available for 27 to 30 patients, at least one posttreatment blood collection was obtained for some 25 patients, and tumor TCR-seq was available for some 25 patients. Durable clinical benefit was achieved by nine patients but not by the remaining 20. Pretreatment tumor samples, along with matched peripheral blood serially collected before and after atezolizumab treatment, were subjected to TCR sequencing. In the same patients, whole exome sequencing and RNA sequencing of pretreatment tumors were performed in addition to TCR sequencing. Blood samples were analyzed at two time points: 3 weeks after treatment start (second dose) and 6 weeks after treatment start. General conclusions and limits of the study: Among patients with durable benefit, tumor-associated TCR clones showed greater expansion in peripheral blood 3 weeks after treatment started (n of about 21, p = 0.022). Because of the small sample size (n ≈ 30) and the many exploratory analyses performed, the results are intended to be regarded as hypothesis-generating. A pretreatment peripheral blood TCR clonality below the median was linked to improved progression-free and overall survival.

As for this clone: Which antigen it targets is not known. Per-base qualities were not stored, and no clone one base away is much larger.

Synthetic TCR analog templates were spiked into each PCR so that absolute template abundance could be estimated from read counts. The immunoSEQ assay used bias-controlled V and J gene primers to amplify TCRbeta CDR3 regions from genomic DNA. Sequencing of rearranged TCRbeta segments was done at approximately 20X coverage. In the paper's pipeline: Clustering was used to correct sequencing errors, and CDR3s were annotated against IMGT to assign V, D and J genes. Out-of-frame and stop-codon sequences were excluded, and only productive TCRbeta rearrangements were used in downstream analyses. To compute clonality, Shannon entropy was normalized by the log of the number of unique productive sequences and then subtracted from one. Fisher's exact test with Benjamini-Hochberg correction, at a threshold of adjusted p below 0.01, was used to find clones that differed between time points or between blood and tumor. TCRdb's version of the immuneACCESS table is confined to in-frame rearrangements and falls short of the full clone set. An unresolved V gene accounts for under half of the shortfall where checked; the remainder is of unknown origin. V, J and clone size were drawn from that table, and D and trimming were deduced from the DNA. The sample table holds about 38,000 clones, of which 80% to 95% were seen once. 8.3% of the sample goes to the ten largest clones.

In the germline V gene, CDR1 corresponds to ENHRY and CDR2 to SYGVKD. Between the V and J ends, shortened by 4 bases and 1 base respectively, the junction contains 11 bases. Including the terminal cysteine and phenylalanine, the CDR3 comprises 15 residues. Only the CDR3 part of the read is kept: 45 bases, read in frame from the first base. The cohort included 25 to 35 patients with locally advanced or metastatic urothelial carcinoma who were treated at Memorial Sloan Kettering on a trial protocol. Peripheral blood mononuclear cells were collected from each patient pretreatment and during treatment, giving between 1 and 8 total time points per patient. The Qiagen DNeasy Blood extraction kit was used to purify genomic DNA from total PBMCs and from tumor samples. Collected pretreatment and during treatment, PBMCs were isolated and stored as previously described.

This sequence originates from a man aged 65-85 years with urothelial cancer. The sequencing used PBMCs, collected around atezolizumab (anti-PD-L1) treatment. This chain is built from TRBV10-3 and TRBJ2-1; TRBD2 is possibly the D segment (6 matching bases). The sequence in DNA is TGTGCCATCAGTGGGGGCGGGACTTCCTACAATGAGCAGTTCTTC. This is translated as CAISGGGTSYNEQFF.